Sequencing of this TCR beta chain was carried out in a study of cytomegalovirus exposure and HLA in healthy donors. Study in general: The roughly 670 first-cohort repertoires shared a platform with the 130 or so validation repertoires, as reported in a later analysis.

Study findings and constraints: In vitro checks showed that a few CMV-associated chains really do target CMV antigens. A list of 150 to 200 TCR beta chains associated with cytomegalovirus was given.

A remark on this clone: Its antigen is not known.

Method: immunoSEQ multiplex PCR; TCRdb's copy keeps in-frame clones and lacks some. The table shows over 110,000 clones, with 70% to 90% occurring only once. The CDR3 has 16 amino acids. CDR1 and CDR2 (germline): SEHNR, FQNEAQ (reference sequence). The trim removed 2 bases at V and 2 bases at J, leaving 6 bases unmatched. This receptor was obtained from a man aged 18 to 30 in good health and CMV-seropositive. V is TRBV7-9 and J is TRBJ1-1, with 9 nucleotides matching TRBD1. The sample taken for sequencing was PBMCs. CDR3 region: CASSLPGQGPNTEAFF. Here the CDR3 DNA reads TGTGCCAGCAGCTTACCGGGACAGGGACCCAACACTGAAGCTTTCTTT.